This T cell receptor (beta chain) stems from a study of tumor-infiltrating lymphocytes in oesophageal squamous cell carcinoma. Trimming removed 6 bases from V and 10 bases from J, with 10 bases in between. Germline CDR1 is SGHVS and CDR2 is FNYEAQ. This CDR3 contains 12 residues. Via MiXCR, TCRdb re-called the PCR reads, giving one row per CDR3 protein. The sample holds 9,500 to 11,000 distinct CDR3 sequences; approximately 62% are singletons and the top ten take roughly 35%. The sample taken for sequencing was esophageal tumor tissue. This sequence was found in a male donor with esophageal squamous cell carcinoma. This chain connects TRBV7-6 to TRBJ1-6; no definite D call. The CDR3 sequence is CASSHLESPLHF. CDR3 in DNA: TGTGCCAGCAGTCACTTGGAATCACCCCTCCACTTT.